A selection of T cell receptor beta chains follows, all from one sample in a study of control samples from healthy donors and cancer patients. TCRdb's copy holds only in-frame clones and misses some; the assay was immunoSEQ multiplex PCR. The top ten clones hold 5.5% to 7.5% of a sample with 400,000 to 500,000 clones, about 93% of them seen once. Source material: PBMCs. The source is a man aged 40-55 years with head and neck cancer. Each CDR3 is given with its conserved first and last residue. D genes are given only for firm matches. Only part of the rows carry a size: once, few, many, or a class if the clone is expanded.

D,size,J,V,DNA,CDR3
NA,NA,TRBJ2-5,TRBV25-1,TGTGCCAGCAGTGAGAGAGCCAGAGAGACCCAGTACTTC,CASSERARETQYF
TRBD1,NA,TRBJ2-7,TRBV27,TGTGCCAGCCGGAGACCGGGACAGGGGACCTACGAGCAGTACTTC,CASRRPGQGTYEQYF
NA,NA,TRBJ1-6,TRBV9,TGTGCCAGCAGTGGAGGCCTACTCACCTATAATTCACCCCTCCACTTT,CASSGGLLTYNSPLHF
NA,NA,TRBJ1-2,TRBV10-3,TGTGCCATCAGCGATTCTTGGGGGGAGTGGCGCTACACCTTC,CAISDSWGEWRYTF
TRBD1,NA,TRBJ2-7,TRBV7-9,TGTGCCAGCAGCTTAGCGGGGACAGGGAACGAGCAGTACTTC,CASSLAGTGNEQYF
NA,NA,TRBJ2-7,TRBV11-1,TGTGCCAGCAGCTTAGATGTTCGGTCCTACGAGCAGTACTTC,CASSLDVRSYEQYF
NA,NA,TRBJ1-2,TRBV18,TGTGCCAGCTCACTCAAGACACCGACCGATAACTATGGCTACACCTTC,CASSLKTPTDNYGYTF
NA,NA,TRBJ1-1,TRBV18,TGTGCCAGCTCACCACAGGCACTCCAGAACACTGAAGCTTTCTTT,CASSPQALQNTEAFF
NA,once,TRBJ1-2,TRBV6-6,TGTGCCAGCAGTTACCTCGACCGCTATGGCTACACCTTC,CASSYLDRYGYTF
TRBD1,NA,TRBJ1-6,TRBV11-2,TGTGCCAGCAACTCGCTGGCAGGGGGGAGCTCCTATAATTCACCCCTCCACTTT,CASNSLAGGSSYNSPLHF
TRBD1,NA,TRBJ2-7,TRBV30,TGTGCCTGGAGTAGGGACAGGGGTGACGAGCAGTACTTC,CAWSRDRGDEQYF
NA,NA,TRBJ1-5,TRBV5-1,TGCGCCAGCAGCACTGGGACGGCAACGGGGCAGCCCCAGCATTTT,CASSTGTATGQPQHF